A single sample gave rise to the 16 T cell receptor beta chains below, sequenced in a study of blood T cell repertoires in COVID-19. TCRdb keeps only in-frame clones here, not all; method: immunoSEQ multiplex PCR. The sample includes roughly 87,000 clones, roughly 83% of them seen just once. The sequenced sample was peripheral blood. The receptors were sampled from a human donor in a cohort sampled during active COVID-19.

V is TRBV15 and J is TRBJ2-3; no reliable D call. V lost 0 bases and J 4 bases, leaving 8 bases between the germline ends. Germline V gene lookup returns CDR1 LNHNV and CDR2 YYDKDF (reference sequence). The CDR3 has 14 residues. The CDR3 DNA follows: TGTGCCACCAGCAGAGATAGGAGCGCAGATACGCAGTATTTT. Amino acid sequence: CATSRDRSADTQYF.

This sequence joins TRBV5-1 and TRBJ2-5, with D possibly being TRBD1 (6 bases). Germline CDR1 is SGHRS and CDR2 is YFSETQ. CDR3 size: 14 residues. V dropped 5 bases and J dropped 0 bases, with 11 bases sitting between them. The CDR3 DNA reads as TGCGCCAGCAGAAGACAGGCGAACCAAGAGACCCAGTACTTC. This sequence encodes CASRRQANQETQYF.

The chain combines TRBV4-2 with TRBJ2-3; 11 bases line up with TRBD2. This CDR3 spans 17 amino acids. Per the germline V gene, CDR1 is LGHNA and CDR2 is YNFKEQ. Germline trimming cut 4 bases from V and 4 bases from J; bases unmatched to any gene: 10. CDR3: CASSLDTSGSVADTQYF. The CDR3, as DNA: TGTGCCAGCAGCCTCGACACTAGCGGGAGTGTGGCAGATACGCAGTATTTT.

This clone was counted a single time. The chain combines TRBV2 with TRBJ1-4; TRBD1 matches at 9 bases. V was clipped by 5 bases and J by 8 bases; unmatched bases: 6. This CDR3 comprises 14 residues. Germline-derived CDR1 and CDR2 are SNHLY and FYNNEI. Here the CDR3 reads CASSPDRGREKLFF. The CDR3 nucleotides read TGTGCCAGCAGTCCGGACAGGGGAAGGGAAAAACTGTTTTTT.

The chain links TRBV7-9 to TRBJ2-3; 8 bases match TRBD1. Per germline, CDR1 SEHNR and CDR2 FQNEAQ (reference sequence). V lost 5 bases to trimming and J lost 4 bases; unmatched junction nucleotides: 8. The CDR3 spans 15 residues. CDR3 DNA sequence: TGTGCCAGCAGCCAAGGACAGGGCGCATCAGATACGCAGTATTTT. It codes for CASSQGQGASDTQYF.

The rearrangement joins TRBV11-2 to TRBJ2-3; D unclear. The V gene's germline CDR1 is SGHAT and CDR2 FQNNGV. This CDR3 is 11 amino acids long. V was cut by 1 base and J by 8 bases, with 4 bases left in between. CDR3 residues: CASSLASTQYF. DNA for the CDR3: TGTGCCAGCAGCTTAGCTAGTACGCAGTATTTT.

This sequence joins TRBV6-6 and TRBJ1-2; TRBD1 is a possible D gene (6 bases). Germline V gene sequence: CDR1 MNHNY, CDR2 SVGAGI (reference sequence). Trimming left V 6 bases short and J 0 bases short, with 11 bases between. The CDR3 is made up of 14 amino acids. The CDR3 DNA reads TGTGCCAGCAGCCCCCGGGACACTAACTATGGCTACACCTTC. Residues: CASSPRDTNYGYTF.

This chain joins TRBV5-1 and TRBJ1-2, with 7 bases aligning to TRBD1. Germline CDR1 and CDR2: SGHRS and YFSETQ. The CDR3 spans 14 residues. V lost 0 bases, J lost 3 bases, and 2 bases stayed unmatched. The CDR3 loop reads CASSLGTGYYGYTF. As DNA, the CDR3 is TGCGCCAGCAGCTTGGGGACAGGATACTATGGCTACACCTTC.

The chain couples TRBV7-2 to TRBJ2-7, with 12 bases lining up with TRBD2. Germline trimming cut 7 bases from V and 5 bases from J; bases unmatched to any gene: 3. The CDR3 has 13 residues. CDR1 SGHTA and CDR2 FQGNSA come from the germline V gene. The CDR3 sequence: CASTSGGANEQYF. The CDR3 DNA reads TGTGCCAGCACTAGCGGGGGGGCGAACGAGCAGTACTTC.

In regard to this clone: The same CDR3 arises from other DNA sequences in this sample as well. The chain's CDR3 is CASSSGGGPSYEQYF. In DNA form, the CDR3 reads TGTGCCAGCAGTTCGGGCGGAGGACCCTCCTACGAGCAGTACTTC. V and J are TRBV6-2 or TRBV6-3 and TRBJ2-7; maybe TRBD2 (5 bases). There are 15 residues in the CDR3. CDR1 and CDR2 (germline): MNHEY, SVGEGT. Deletions cut 4 bases from V and 0 bases from J, with 13 bases between.

CDR3: CASSSQGAGELFF. The CDR3 nucleotides read TGTGCCAGCAGCTCACAGGGGGCCGGGGAGCTGTTTTTT. This chain connects TRBV5-5 to TRBJ2-2; 8 positions agree with TRBD1. Germline V gives CDR1 SGHKS, CDR2 YYEKEE (reference sequence). The CDR3 spans 13 residues. Trimming took 3 bases from V and 6 from J; bases not matched to a gene: 1.

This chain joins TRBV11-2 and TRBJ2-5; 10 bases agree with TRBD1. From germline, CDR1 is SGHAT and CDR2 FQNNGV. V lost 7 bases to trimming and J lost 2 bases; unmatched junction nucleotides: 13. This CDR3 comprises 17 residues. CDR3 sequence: CASNTGTGETEQETQYF. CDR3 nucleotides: TGTGCCAGCAACACCGGGACAGGGGAAACGGAGCAAGAGACCCAGTACTTC. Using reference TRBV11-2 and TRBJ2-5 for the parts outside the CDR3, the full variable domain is EAGVAQSPRYKIIEKRQSVAFWCNPISGHATLYWYQQILGQGPKLLIQFQNNGVVDDSQLPKDRFSAERLKGVDSTLKIQPAKLEDSAVYLCASNTGTGETEQETQYFGPGTRLLVL.

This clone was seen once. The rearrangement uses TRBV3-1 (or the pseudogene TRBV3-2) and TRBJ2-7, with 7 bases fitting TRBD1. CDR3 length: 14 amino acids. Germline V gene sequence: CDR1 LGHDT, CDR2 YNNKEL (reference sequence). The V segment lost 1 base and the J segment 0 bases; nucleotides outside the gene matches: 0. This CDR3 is CASSQGTGSYEQYF. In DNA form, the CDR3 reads TGTGCCAGCAGCCAAGGGACAGGCTCCTACGAGCAGTACTTC.

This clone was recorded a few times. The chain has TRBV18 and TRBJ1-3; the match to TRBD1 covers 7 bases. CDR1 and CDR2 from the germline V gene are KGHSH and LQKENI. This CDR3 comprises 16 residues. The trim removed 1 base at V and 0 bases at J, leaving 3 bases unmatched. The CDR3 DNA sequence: TGTGCCAGCTCACCACAGGGGGCAAACTCTGGAAACACCATATATTTT. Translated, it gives CASSPQGANSGNTIYF.

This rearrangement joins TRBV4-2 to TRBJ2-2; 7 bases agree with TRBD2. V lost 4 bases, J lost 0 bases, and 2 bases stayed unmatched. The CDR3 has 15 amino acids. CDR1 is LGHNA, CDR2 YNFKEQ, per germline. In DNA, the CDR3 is TGTGCCAGCAGCCCCAGCGGGGCGAACACCGGGGAGCTGTTTTTT. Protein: CASSPSGANTGELFF.

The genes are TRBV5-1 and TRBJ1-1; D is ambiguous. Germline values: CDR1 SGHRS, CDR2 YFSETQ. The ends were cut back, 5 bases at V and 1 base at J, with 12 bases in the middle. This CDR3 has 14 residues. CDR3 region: CASSPAVGNTEAFF. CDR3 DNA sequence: TGCGCCAGCAGTCCCGCGGTGGGGAACACTGAAGCTTTCTTT.